The table lists the clone carrying this T cell receptor (beta chain) with a count of one. TCRdb's table, derived via immunoSEQ multiplex PCR, lists solely in-frame clones and lacks some. The sample carries around 400,000 clones, approximately 87% recorded once. The sample originates from a study of blood T cell repertoires in COVID-19. Turning to the study itself: Sites in the United States, Italy and Spain provided acute and convalescent COVID-19 samples. T cells, B-cell-depleted T cells, or PBMCs provided the cDNA or gDNA that served as material.

CDR1 and CDR2 from the germline V gene are SGHKS and YYEKEE (reference sequence). V was cut by 4 bases and J by 0 bases, with 8 bases left in between. The CDR3 runs 15 residues. The material sequenced was peripheral blood. This rearrangement joins TRBV5-5 to TRBJ1-6, with D unclear. This TCR was recovered from an older woman with COVID-19, enrolled during active disease. CDR3 region: CASSNASSYNSPLHF. In DNA, the CDR3 is TGTGCCAGCAGCAATGCCAGCTCCTATAATTCACCCCTCCACTTT.